This TCR beta chain is from a study of identical twins. The study's findings and limits: Compared with unrelated sharing, twin-shared out-of-frame alpha sequences had more low-probability sequences. A lower insertion count was a feature of abundant cord blood beta clonotypes, with no such feature in memory repertoires.

The CDR3 contains 14 residues. Germline V CDR1 and CDR2: MNHEY, SMNVEV (reference sequence). The V gene lost 3 bases and the J gene lost 0 bases, with 7 bases spanning the gap. MiXCR, run by TCRdb on the 5' RACE reads, gives a single entry per CDR3 protein. This table has some 300,000 distinct CDR3 sequences, roughly an eighth appearing once. This clonotype has a handful of counts. Its antigen is not identified. The sample also formed part of further work on yellow fever vaccine responses in identical twins. As that report states: The T cell response to vaccination in identical twins was reportedly partly convergent and partly personalized.

Sequencing was done on a sample of CD8+ T cells sorted from blood. The receptor's source is a woman under 30 in good health. The rearrangement uses TRBV27 and TRBJ2-3, with unresolved D. This CDR3 is CASSFEISTDTQYF. CDR3 DNA: TGTGCCAGCAGTTTTGAGATCAGCACAGATACGCAGTATTTT.